This TCR beta chain was observed in a study of blood T cell repertoires in COVID-19. Profiled with immunoSEQ multiplex PCR; TCRdb holds only in-frame clones, not every one. The sample shows approximately 280,000 clones, approximately 83% of them seen only once. The CDR3 is 14 residues long. Germline V gives CDR1 MNHEY, CDR2 SVGEGT. V dropped 6 bases and J dropped 7; count of bases not matched to a gene: 7. This TCR was sampled from a woman aged 25 to 45 who had recovered from COVID-19. The sample consisted of peripheral blood. The chain links TRBV6-2 or TRBV6-3 to TRBJ2-1; 9 positions agree with TRBD2. For the CDR3, the DNA is TGTGCCAGCAGCACCGCGGGGGGGGAGAATGAGCAGTTCTTC. It translates to CASSTAGGENEQFF.